Included here is one T cell receptor beta chain sequence, with context. Its antigen target is currently unknown. An end of the junction differs from the germline gene, which may be a read error. This sample was included in a study of cytomegalovirus exposure and HLA in healthy donors (TCRdb year 2017). At the level of the whole study: A later analysis indicated that the 100 to 150 validation repertoires were generated on the platform also employed for the 700 or so repertoires of the first cohort. The study combined high-throughput TCR immunosequencing, statistical association of individual TCRs with disease status, and machine learning to predict cytomegalovirus infection status. The study aimed to test whether cataloging public T cell receptors could reveal signatures of past pathogen exposure. Besides the first cohort of about 730 subjects, a separate validation cohort made up of roughly 130 different subjects was used. General study outcomes and caveats: All 120 or so repertoires were used to score co-occurrence in the validation cohort in a later analysis, because that analysis had no HLA typing for the cohort. Most TCR sequences were observed very rarely across donors, whereas some public TCRs were present in many individuals. A few of the identified cytomegalovirus-associated TCR beta chains were confirmed in vitro to be specific for cytomegalovirus antigens. The classifier was reported to diagnose cytomegalovirus status with high specificity and sensitivity in both the original cohort and the validation cohort. The study listed approximately 150 TCR beta chains as associated with cytomegalovirus. In a later analysis, TCRs clustered in the first cohort were found to also tend to co-occur in the 120 or so validation repertoires, with approximately 95% of cluster scores above 0. The authors suggested that the approach could potentially be generalized to other disease states and immunological phenotypes.

The method was the immunoSEQ multiplex PCR assay. The original pipeline was this. To diagnose cytomegalovirus status from the catalog of TCR beta chain sequences, a statistical classification framework was built. Held by TCRdb, this immuneACCESS table contains in-frame sequences only and omits some clones. Under half of the omission traces to an unresolved V gene where checked; the cause of the rest is unknown. V and J calls and clone size are as listed in that table; D and trimming were resolved from the DNA. For this sample there are fewer than 250,000 clones; approximately 87% appear just once. About 6% of the sample goes to the ten largest clones. From the germline V gene (reference sequence), CDR1 is SSHAT and CDR2 is FNYEAQ. The CDR3 starts with the cysteine, ends with the phenylalanine, and has 13 residues. Just the 39-base CDR3 DNA is kept, in frame starting at base 1. The donors belonged to the validation cohort of about 120 subjects, which was separate from the roughly 670-subject first cohort.

The source is a woman under 30 in good health and CMV-seronegative. The sequence is built from TRBV7-7 and TRBJ1-6, with a weak D call of TRBD1 (5 bases match). Sequencing was performed on PBMCs. The CDR3 in this case is CASSLVGVSPLHF. The DNA sequence is TGTGCTAGCAGCTTAGTGGGGGTCTCACCCCTCCACTTT.